The 25 T cell receptor beta chains below were found in one sample sequenced in a study of blood T cells in healthy people across ages. Using a J-beta primer mix together with a sample-barcoded 5' primer, a second PCR was run for roughly 6 to 11 cycles. TCRdb itself ran the 5' RACE reads through MiXCR, one entry per CDR3 protein. The sample shows fewer than 900,000 distinct CDR3 sequences, about 42% of them seen only once. The sample comprised blood. All receptors derive from an older woman in good health.

This clonotype was seen only a few times. This chain joins TRBV5-1 and TRBJ2-3, with a weak D call TRBD2 (6 bases). CDR1 and CDR2 (germline): SGHRS, YFSETQ. V was clipped by 3 bases and J by 2 bases, with 16 bases between them. The CDR3 runs 16 residues. The CDR3 region is CASSSGAGFDTDTQYF. CDR3 in DNA: TGCGCCAGCAGCTCCGGTGCGGGGTTTGACACAGATACGCAGTATTTT.

This clonotype was seen ten or more times. V and J are TRBV7-2 and TRBJ2-3; D is uncertain. CDR1 is SGHTA and CDR2 is FQGNSA in the germline V gene. The CDR3 spans 12 residues. Trimming pared 2 bases from V and 4 bases from J, leaving 4 bases between. The CDR3 region is CASSLFPDTQYF. The CDR3 DNA sequence: TGTGCCAGCAGCTTATTCCCAGATACGCAGTATTTT.

The V and J genes are TRBV11-2 and TRBJ2-3, with D tentatively TRBD2 (5 bases). Trimming took off 3 bases at V and 3 bases at J, with 10 bases between the two ends. CDR1 SGHAT and CDR2 FQNNGV come from the germline V gene. The CDR3 covers 14 residues. The CDR3 reads CASSFWRNTDTQYF. Here the CDR3 DNA reads TGTGCCAGCAGCTTCTGGAGGAATACAGATACGCAGTATTTT.

DNA for the CDR3: TGTGCCAGCAGATACGGGACAGGAGTACAAGAGACCCAGTACTTC. As protein: CASRYGTGVQETQYF. This chain links TRBV12-3 or TRBV12-4 with TRBJ2-5; the match to TRBD1 covers 8 bases. After removal of 6 bases from V and 2 bases from J, the junction contained 8 bases not matched to a gene. The CDR3 consists of 15 residues.

The chain couples TRBV3-1 to TRBJ2-7; D gene unclear. Per the germline V gene, CDR1 is LGHDT and CDR2 is YNNKEL (reference sequence). V lost 0 bases and J 1 base, leaving 7 bases between the germline ends. The CDR3 is made up of 14 amino acids. CDR3 amino acids: CASSQDALSYEQYF. The CDR3 coding sequence is TGTGCCAGCAGCCAAGATGCTCTATCCTACGAGCAGTACTTC.

The chain uses TRBV3-1 and TRBJ2-1, with D perhaps matching TRBD2 (5 bases). The end of the DNA aligns better with TRBJ2-7, so the J call may be wrong. Germline V lookup: CDR1 LGHDT, CDR2 YNNKEL (reference sequence). This CDR3 spans 14 amino acids. This chain's CDR3 is CASSRSGYYNEQYF. The CDR3 DNA reads as TGTGCCAGCAGCCGCAGCGGCTACTACAATGAGCAGTACTTC.

This clonotype was observed a few times. The gene calls are TRBV7-2 and TRBJ2-1, with D possibly being TRBD2 (5 bases). The CDR3 contains 13 residues. Germline V CDR1 and CDR2: SGHTA, FQGNSA. V was clipped by 8 bases and J by 0 bases, with 8 bases between them. CDR3 in amino acids: CASREASYNEQFF. The CDR3 DNA reads TGTGCCAGCCGGGAAGCCTCCTACAATGAGCAGTTCTTC.

V usage is TRBV28 and J usage is TRBJ1-5; no clear D. Germline CDR1 reads MDHEN; CDR2 reads SYDVKM. There are 14 residues in the CDR3. The germline V and J ends were trimmed by 4 bases and 3 bases, with 10 bases remaining between them. CDR3 sequence (DNA): TGTGCCAGCAGTTATATGGGTTTCAATCAGCCCCAGCATTTT. Its protein is CASSYMGFNQPQHF.

This clonotype was detected ten times or more. The chain employs TRBV20-1 and TRBJ2-7; TRBD1 or TRBD2 may be the D gene (7 bases each). Germline V gene data show CDR1 as DFQATT and CDR2 as SNEGSKA (reference sequence). V lost 0 bases, J lost 2 bases, and 14 bases lay in between. The CDR3 totals 15 residues. The chain's CDR3 is CSAREQGRGAYEQYF. The CDR3 DNA is TGCAGTGCTAGAGAACAGGGGAGGGGTGCCTACGAGCAGTACTTC.

This clonotype was detected a few times. The rearrangement uses TRBV29-1 and TRBJ2-1; 10 nucleotides align to TRBD2. The CDR3 is made up of 17 amino acids. The germline V gene has CDR1 SQVTM and CDR2 ANQGSEA. J gave up 4 bases and V 1 base, and 10 bases lay outside the gene matches. CDR3 bases: TGCAGCGTTGAAGGTCTAGCTAGCGGGGGTAGGTACAATGAGCAGTTCTTC. Protein product: CSVEGLASGGRYNEQFF.

In this sample, this clonotype turned up once. One end of the junction is discordant with germline, which a read error may explain. J is TRBJ2-1 and V is TRBV6-1; D is ambiguous. Germline V gene data show CDR1 as MNHNS and CDR2 as SASEGT. The CDR3 has 14 residues. The chain's CDR3 is CASSEALRRNERFF. The CDR3 nucleotides read TGTGCCAGCAGTGAAGCGCTGAGGAGAAATGAGCGGTTCTTC.

As regards this clonotype: This could be a read error, since a much larger clone is one nucleotide away. This chain joins TRBV20-1 and TRBJ2-5; TRBD2 is a possible D gene (6 bases). This CDR3 region has 15 residues. V shed 0 bases and J shed 5 bases, with 16 bases lying between them. Germline CDR1 is DFQATT and CDR2 is SNEGSKA (reference sequence). In DNA, the CDR3 is TGCAGTGCTAGAGATGTGGGGAGGATCCAGGAGACCCAGTACTTC. Residues: CSARDVGRIQETQYF.

In this sample, this clonotype turned up a few times. The rearrangement links TRBV13 to TRBJ2-1; 7 nucleotides agree with TRBD2. The CDR3 has 15 amino acids. The germline V gene encodes CDR1 PRHDT and CDR2 FYEKMQ (reference sequence). The V gene end was trimmed by 0 bases and the J gene end by 7 bases; junction bases not matched to a gene: 6. The chain's CDR3 is CASSLGTSIGNEQFF. CDR3 DNA: TGTGCCAGCAGCTTAGGGACTAGCATTGGGAATGAGCAGTTCTTC.

The chain couples TRBV27 to TRBJ2-3; D is unclear. CDR1 MNHEY and CDR2 SMNVEV come from the germline V gene (reference sequence). The CDR3 length is 13 residues. Trimming removed 0 bases at V and 8 bases at J, with 9 bases between. CDR3 nucleotides: TGTGCCAGCAGTTTATCGTTGCAAGTTACGCAGTATTTT. This sequence encodes CASSLSLQVTQYF.

The chain employs TRBV6-1 and TRBJ1-4; 9 bases fit TRBD1. With 7 bases clipped from V and 7 bases from J, the junction kept 10 bases outside the gene matches. This CDR3 comprises 15 residues. The germline V gene encodes CDR1 MNHNS and CDR2 SASEGT. CDR3 in amino acids: CASKRSGQGGEKLFF. DNA for the CDR3: TGTGCCAGCAAACGTTCGGGACAGGGAGGTGAAAAACTGTTTTTT.

This chain joins TRBV20-1 and TRBJ2-5; 10 bases match TRBD1. The CDR3 spans 13 residues. The ends lost 6 bases at V and 11 bases at J; junction bases unmatched: 12. The germline V gene encodes CDR1 DFQATT and CDR2 SNEGSKA (reference sequence). Here the CDR3 DNA reads TGCAGTGCACAAGGGACAGGGGACCCCGGGCAGTACTTC. Protein: CSAQGTGDPGQYF.

This clonotype has a count of ten or more. V and J are TRBV10-3 and TRBJ2-5, with 7 bases identical to TRBD2. From germline, CDR1 is ENHRY and CDR2 SYGVKD. This CDR3 has 13 residues. J was trimmed by 2 bases and V by 6 bases; bases with no gene match: 3. CDR3 nucleotides: TGTGCCATCAGGGGGGGGTTACAAGAGACCCAGTACTTC. This sequence encodes CAIRGGLQETQYF.

This rearrangement joins TRBV24-1 to TRBJ2-5; 10 bases are shared with TRBD1. The J call is uncertain, as TRBJ2-7 better fits the DNA end. This CDR3 has 15 residues. Germline V gene sequence: CDR1 KGHDR, CDR2 SFDVKD. This CDR3 reads CATSDNRDRGYEQYF. The DNA for the CDR3 is TGTGCCACCAGTGATAACCGGGACAGGGGCTACGAGCAGTACTTC.

J is TRBJ2-7 and V is TRBV18; D could derive from TRBD1 or TRBD2 (5 bases each). V dropped 6 bases and J dropped 2 bases, with 17 bases sitting between them. There are 15 residues in the CDR3. Looked up from germline, CDR1 is KGHSH and CDR2 is LQKENI. Here the CDR3 DNA reads TGTGCCAGCTCGATATCCGGGGACGTAACCTACGAGCAGTACTTC. Encoded protein: CASSISGDVTYEQYF.

This clonotype is medium-sized within its sample. V gene TRBV12-3 or TRBV12-4 combines with J gene TRBJ2-3; 8 bases map to TRBD2. The CDR3 loop spans 14 amino acids. V dropped 3 bases and J dropped 5; count of bases not matched to a gene: 4. This CDR3 is CASSFGGAGDTQYF. CDR3 nucleotide sequence: TGTGCCAGCAGTTTCGGGGGGGCCGGAGATACGCAGTATTTT.

The gene calls are TRBV6-1 and TRBJ2-3, with D possibly TRBD2 on 7 matching bases. V was cut by 6 bases and J by 2 bases, with 18 bases left in between. The CDR3 totals 16 residues. Germline V gives CDR1 MNHNS, CDR2 SASEGT. The CDR3 is CASRKAAGAYTDTQYF. For the CDR3, the DNA is TGTGCCAGCAGGAAGGCGGCGGGGGCCTACACAGATACGCAGTATTTT.

Concerning this clonotype itself: Since a much larger clone is just one base distant, this may be a read error. V is TRBV10-3 and J is TRBJ2-5; 10 positions match TRBD2. The germline gives CDR1 ENHRY, CDR2 SYGVKD. V shed 10 bases and J 3 bases; nucleotides not matched to a gene: 5. There are 13 residues in the CDR3. The CDR3 DNA follows: TGTGCCACCGGACTAGCGGAGGAAGAGACCCAGTACTTC. Its translation: CATGLAEEETQYF.

This chain uses TRBV5-1 with TRBJ2-2; maybe TRBD1 (5 bases). The germline V gene has CDR1 SGHRS and CDR2 YFSETQ. This CDR3 has 17 residues. Trimming removed 0 bases at V and 0 bases at J, with 12 bases between. CDR3 bases: TGCGCCAGCAGCTTGGACGTAGGGGCAGCGAACACCGGGGAGCTGTTTTTT. It specifies CASSLDVGAANTGELFF. The whole variable domain, remainder taken from reference TRBV5-1 and TRBJ2-2, is KAGVTQTPRYLIKTRGQQVTLSCSPISGHRSVSWYQQTPGQGLQFLFEYFSETQRNKGNFPGRFSGRQFSNSRSEMNVSTLELGDSALYLCASSLDVGAANTGELFFGEGSRLTVL.

This chain uses TRBV6-1 with TRBJ1-2, with a tentative D call TRBD1 (6 bases). V gave up 1 base and J gave up 5 bases, with 17 bases separating them. CDR1 MNHNS and CDR2 SASEGT come from the germline V gene. There are 16 residues in the CDR3. The CDR3 region is CASSEDGGGVPYGYTF. The CDR3, as DNA: TGTGCCAGCAGTGAAGACGGCGGGGGCGTCCCGTATGGCTACACCTTC.

J is TRBJ2-3 and V is TRBV3-1, with 8 bases aligning to TRBD2. The CDR3 loop spans 15 amino acids. The germline CDR1 and CDR2 sequences are LGHDT and YNNKEL (reference sequence). Unmatched junction bases numbered 8, after V lost 4 bases and J lost 5 bases. The CDR3 nucleotides read TGTGCCAGCAGCCGCCCGAGCGGGAGTCGAGATACGCAGTATTTT. It yields the protein CASSRPSGSRDTQYF.